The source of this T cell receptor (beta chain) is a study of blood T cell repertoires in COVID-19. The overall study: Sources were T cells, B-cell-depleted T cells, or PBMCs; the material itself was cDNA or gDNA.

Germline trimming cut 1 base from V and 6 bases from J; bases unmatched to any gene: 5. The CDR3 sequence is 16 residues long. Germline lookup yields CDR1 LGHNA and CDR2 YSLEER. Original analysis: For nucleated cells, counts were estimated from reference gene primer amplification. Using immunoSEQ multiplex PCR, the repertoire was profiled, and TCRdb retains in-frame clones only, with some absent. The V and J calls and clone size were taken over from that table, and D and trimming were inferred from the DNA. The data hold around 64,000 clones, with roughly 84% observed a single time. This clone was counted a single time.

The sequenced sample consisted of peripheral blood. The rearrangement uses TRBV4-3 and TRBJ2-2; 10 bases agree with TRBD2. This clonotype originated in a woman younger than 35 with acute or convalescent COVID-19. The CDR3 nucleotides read TGCGCCAGCAGCCAAGGGCTAGCGGGAGTTGCCGGGGAGCTGTTTTTT. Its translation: CASSQGLAGVAGELFF.